One sample yielded the 15 T cell receptor beta chains listed below, sequenced in a study of T cells after yellow fever vaccination. TCRdb analysed the 5' RACE reads with MiXCR anew, one entry per CDR3 protein. The table includes a few hundred thousand distinct CDR3 sequences, about 8.3% detected once. The sequenced sample was PBMCs, obtained approximately 40 days after the first yellow fever vaccination. Every receptor here comes from a man between 18 and 29 years old who received the YFV17D yellow fever vaccine.

This clonotype has just a few counts. J is TRBJ2-4 and V is TRBV12-3 or TRBV12-4, with D perhaps TRBD1 (6 bases). This CDR3 contains 16 residues. Trimming stripped 6 bases from V and 0 bases from J, with 15 bases between. CDR3 DNA sequence: TGTGCCAGCAGCAACCAAGGACAGCTAGCCAAAAACATTCAGTACTTC. It translates to CASSNQGQLAKNIQYF.

The table lists this clonotype with a few counts. V and J are TRBV4-3 and TRBJ2-3; 7 nucleotides line up with TRBD2. The V gene end was trimmed by 0 bases and the J gene end by 10 bases; junction bases not matched to a gene: 4. The germline gives CDR1 LGHNA, CDR2 YSLEER. This CDR3 comprises 13 residues. This CDR3 reads CASSQDGRAAQYF. Written as DNA, the CDR3 is TGCGCCAGCAGCCAAGATGGGAGGGCGGCGCAGTATTTT.

Many counts were recorded for this clonotype. The V call is TRBV7-8, the J call TRBJ2-3; the match to TRBD1 covers 7 bases. The germline CDR1 and CDR2 sequences are SGHVS and FQNEAQ. CDR3 length equals 16 residues. J gave up 3 bases and V 7 bases, and 13 bases lay outside the gene matches. This CDR3 is CASTSVEARGTDTQYF. CDR3 DNA sequence: TGTGCCAGCACCTCAGTGGAGGCCAGGGGGACAGATACGCAGTATTTT. Filled out from reference TRBV7-8 and TRBJ2-3, the complete variable domain reads GAGVSQSPRYKVAKRGQDVALRCDPISGHVSLFWYQQALGQGPEFLTYFQNEAQLDKSGLPSDRFFAERPEGSVSTLKIQRTQQEDSAVYLCASTSVEARGTDTQYFGPGTRLTVL.

The chain is built from TRBV6-4 and TRBJ2-3; tentatively, D is TRBD1 or TRBD2 (5 bases each). The CDR3 extends over 12 amino acids. Trimming took off 6 bases at V and 8 bases at J, with 12 bases between the two ends. Germline V gene sequence: CDR1 MRHNA, CDR2 SNTAGT. The CDR3 region is CASSESGGTQYF. The CDR3 DNA reads TGTGCCAGCAGCGAGAGTGGGGGTACGCAGTATTTT.

The chain carries TRBV29-1 and TRBJ1-1; D unclear. Trimming took off 7 bases at V and 0 bases at J, with 9 bases between the two ends. Germline CDR1 is SQVTM and CDR2 is ANQGSEA. This CDR3 comprises 12 residues. CDR3 in DNA: TGCAGCGCTTCGGTCCTGAACACTGAAGCTTTCTTT. It translates to CSASVLNTEAFF.

In this sample, this clonotype turned up a few times. The J gene is TRBJ1-1, the V gene TRBV7-2; D is perhaps TRBD1 (5 bases). Trimming cost V 5 bases and J 1 base, with 17 bases left between them. The V gene's germline CDR1 is SGHTA and CDR2 FQGNSA. The length of the CDR3 is 16 residues. The CDR3 DNA is TGTGCCAGCAGCCCCCGATACCGCGGGGCGAACACTGAAGCTTTCTTT. Encoded protein: CASSPRYRGANTEAFF.

This clonotype was picked up a small number of times. The CDR3 bases are TGCGCCAGCACCAACCCTGGACTAGCCCTCGTTAATGAGCAGTTCTTC. Protein sequence: CASTNPGLALVNEQFF. This chain links TRBV5-1 with TRBJ2-1; 8 bases match TRBD2. V shed 6 bases, J shed 7 bases, and the junction held 15 bases outside the gene matches. The CDR3 loop spans 16 amino acids. The germline CDR1 and CDR2 sequences are SGHRS and YFSETQ.

Only a few counts were recorded for this clonotype. The V call is TRBV7-2, the J call TRBJ2-5; 9 bases match TRBD2. The junction had 4 bases not matched to a gene; V was cut back by 4 bases and J by 4 bases. The germline V gene encodes CDR1 SGHTA and CDR2 FQGNSA. This CDR3 has 14 residues. CDR3 sequence reads: CASSSMGLAETQYF. The CDR3 DNA is TGTGCCAGCAGCTCAATGGGACTAGCAGAGACCCAGTACTTC.

This clonotype came up a few times. This rearrangement joins TRBV4-2 to TRBJ2-1, with D unresolved. The CDR3 is made up of 14 amino acids. Trimming removed 10 bases at V and 5 bases at J, with 18 bases between. Germline CDR1 LGHNA, CDR2 YNFKEQ. The CDR3 loop is CAMSPEVRHNEQFF. In DNA, the CDR3 is TGTGCCATGAGCCCCGAGGTACGGCACAATGAGCAGTTCTTC.

The V call is TRBV29-1, the J call TRBJ2-1; TRBD1 matches at 9 bases. The V and J ends lost 8 bases and 8 bases, in that order; junction bases with no gene match: 13. Germline CDR1 is SQVTM and CDR2 is ANQGSEA. This CDR3 contains 14 residues. CDR3 residues: CSLTRGQGFDEQFF. The CDR3 DNA reads TGCAGCCTGACTCGGGGACAGGGATTTGATGAGCAGTTCTTC.

This clonotype was detected many times. The chain carries TRBV5-6 and TRBJ2-7; TRBD1 aligns across 10 bases. The CDR3 spans 15 residues. In germline, CDR1 is SGHDT, CDR2 YYEEEE. The V gene end was trimmed by 4 bases and the J gene end by 4 bases; junction bases not matched to a gene: 8. The CDR3 here is CASSDPGQGLYEQYF. The CDR3 DNA reads as TGTGCCAGCAGCGATCCGGGACAGGGGTTATACGAGCAGTACTTC.

This clonotype was observed a few times. The chain has TRBV12-3 or TRBV12-4 and TRBJ1-1, with no clear D. Trimming cost V 4 bases and J 6 bases, with 9 bases left between them. This CDR3 contains 12 residues. Here the CDR3 reads CASSSELSEAFF. The CDR3 bases are TGTGCCAGCAGTTCGGAGTTATCTGAAGCTTTCTTT.

This clonotype occurred many times. The chain links TRBV5-1 to TRBJ2-7; D is uncertain. Trimming shortened V by 0 bases and J by 0 bases, and 10 bases separated the two germline ends. The CDR3 totals 15 residues. Per germline, CDR1 SGHRS and CDR2 YFSETQ. The CDR3 sequence is CASSLAGTVSYEQYF. Written as DNA, the CDR3 is TGCGCCAGCAGCTTGGCCGGTACAGTCTCCTACGAGCAGTACTTC.

This clonotype was counted many times. This chain links TRBV20-1 with TRBJ1-1; 11 bases are a match to TRBD1. V shed 6 bases and J 5 bases; nucleotides not matched to a gene: 5. In germline, CDR1 is DFQATT, CDR2 SNEGSKA (reference sequence). The CDR3 runs 13 residues. The CDR3 sequence: CSATWDRGTEAFF. The CDR3 nucleotides read TGCAGTGCCACCTGGGACAGGGGGACTGAAGCTTTCTTT.

There are a few counts of this clonotype. V and J are TRBV11-2 and TRBJ2-7; D tentatively fits TRBD1 or TRBD2 (5 bases each). The V gene's germline CDR1 is SGHAT and CDR2 FQNNGV. This CDR3 has 18 amino acids. V lost 5 bases, J lost 7 bases, and 30 bases lay in between. This CDR3 is CASSPVRDVWNPLEEQYF. In DNA, the CDR3 is TGTGCCAGCAGCCCGGTCAGGGACGTCTGGAACCCTTTAGAAGAGCAGTACTTC.